This TCR beta chain was sequenced for a study of beta chain features in type 1 diabetes. This clone appeared a few times. The antigen remains undetermined. TCRB transcripts that were expressed got sequenced, as all of the isolated RNA had been reverse transcribed. Assay: immunoSEQ multiplex PCR; the TCRdb copy retains only in-frame clones and omits some. This sample has some 350,000 clones; 9.6% occur once, and the top ten carry approximately 0.55%. The study's findings and limits: Researchers report that Type 1 diabetes patients had moderately but significantly shorter TCRB CDR3s across all four CD4+ subsets. Possible PCR preference for shorter templates applied equally to patients and controls.

Central memory, naive, regulatory and stem cell-like memory CD4+ cells were sorted by CD45RO/CCR7/CD25/CD127/CD95/CD27. Each population that was sorted was more than 95% pure. This receptor was taken from a man aged 25 to 45 with type 1 diabetes. The specimen sequenced was central memory CD4+ T cells from blood.

The CDR3 loop is CASSQDQLIAGNTIYF. The CDR3 DNA follows: TGCGCCAGCAGCCAAGATCAACTAATAGCTGGAAACACCATATATTTT. The chain links TRBV4-1 to TRBJ1-3; D gene unclear. Germline assignment: CDR1 MGHRA and CDR2 YSYEKL. The CDR3 extends over 16 amino acids. V lost 0 bases and J lost 2, with 11 bases in between.